Below, 3 T cell receptor beta chains from the same sample are listed, as sequenced in a study of Graves' ophthalmopathy and Graves' hyperthyroidism. Amplification of TCR beta CDR3 regions used RNA transcripts. Second-round multiplex PCR came after a first-round RT-PCR that employed HTBI primers. MiXCR, run by TCRdb on the multiplex PCR reads, gives a single entry per CDR3 protein. The table records around 1,000,000 distinct CDR3 sequences, about two fifths of them present only once. The sequenced sample consisted of peripheral blood or thyroid tissue (not recorded which). These receptors originate from an adult man with Graves' hyperthyroidism.

The V call is TRBV6-5, the J call TRBJ2-7, with D uncertain. CDR1 MNHEY and CDR2 SVGAGI come from the germline V gene. The CDR3 loop spans 15 amino acids. The ends were cut back, 7 bases at V and 5 bases at J, with 21 bases in the middle. The CDR3 is CASNPGWESMHEQYF. The DNA for the CDR3 is TGTGCCAGCAACCCGGGTTGGGAAAGTATGCACGAGCAGTACTTC.

With regard to this clonotype: This may arise from a read error, as a much more abundant clone is one base away. The chain carries TRBV6-5 and TRBJ1-1; no firm D call. V was cut by 1 base and J by 1 base, with 10 bases left in between. CDR3 length equals 15 residues. Germline CDR1 MNHEY, CDR2 SVGAGI. The CDR3 coding sequence is TGTGCCAGCAGTTACTGGTCCGCTGCGAACACTGAAGCTTTCTTT. Protein sequence: CASSYWSAANTEAFF.

At least ten counts were recorded for this clonotype. The rearrangement uses TRBV7-8 and TRBJ1-5; D gene unclear. Looked up from germline, CDR1 is SGHVS and CDR2 is FQNEAQ. The CDR3 contains 18 residues. Trimming took off 7 bases at V and 1 base at J, with 23 bases between the two ends. CDR3 sequence: CASNLGARISRSNQPQHF. The CDR3 coding sequence is TGTGCCAGCAACCTAGGTGCGAGGATTAGTAGGAGCAATCAGCCCCAGCATTTT. The variable domain in full, with the rest retrieved from reference TRBV7-8 and TRBJ1-5, is GAGVSQSPRYKVAKRGQDVALRCDPISGHVSLFWYQQALGQGPEFLTYFQNEAQLDKSGLPSDRFFAERPEGSVSTLKIQRTQQEDSAVYLCASNLGARISRSNQPQHFGDGTRLSIL.